The entry below gives a single T cell receptor (beta chain) sequence along with its context. At one end the junction does not follow the germline gene, possibly because of a read error. The sample originates from a study of blood T cells in healthy people across ages. CDR1 SGHAT and CDR2 FQNNGV come from the germline V gene. This CDR3 has 15 amino acids. Primers used in a second PCR of roughly 6 to 12 cycles were a sample-barcoded 5' primer and a J-beta primer mix. TCRdb re-derived calls from the 5' RACE reads in MiXCR, one entry per CDR3 protein. The data contain about 630,000 distinct CDR3 sequences, roughly 21% of them singletons.

Sample: blood. The TCR comes from a man between 65 and 85 years old in good health. The chain recombines TRBV11-2 with TRBJ2-5, with 9 positions matching TRBD2. TRBJ2-1 explains the end of the DNA better; the J call may be wrong. Written as DNA, the CDR3 is TGTGCCAGCAGCCTTAGCGGGAGCGGTTACAATGGGCAGTTCTTC. It translates to CASSLSGSGYNGQFF.